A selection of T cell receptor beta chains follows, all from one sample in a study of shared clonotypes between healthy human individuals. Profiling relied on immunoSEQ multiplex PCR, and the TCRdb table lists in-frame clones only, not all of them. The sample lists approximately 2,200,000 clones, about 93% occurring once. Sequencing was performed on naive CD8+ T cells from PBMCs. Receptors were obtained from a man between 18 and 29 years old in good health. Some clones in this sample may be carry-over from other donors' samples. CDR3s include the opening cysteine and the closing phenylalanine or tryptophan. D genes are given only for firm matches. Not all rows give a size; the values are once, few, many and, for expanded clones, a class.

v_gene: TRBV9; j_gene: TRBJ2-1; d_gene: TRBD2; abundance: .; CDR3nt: TGTGCCAGCAGCGTACCGCTAGCGGGAGGGTACAATGAGCAGTTCTTC; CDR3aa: CASSVPLAGGYNEQFF
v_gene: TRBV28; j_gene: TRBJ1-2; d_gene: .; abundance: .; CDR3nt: TGTGCCAGCAGTCCCCGGGAGGCCCGTGGCTATGGCTACACCTTC; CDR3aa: CASSPREARGYGYTF
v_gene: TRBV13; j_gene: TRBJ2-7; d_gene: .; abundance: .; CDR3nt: TGTGCCAGCGGGCACACGAGCTCCTACGAGCAGTACTTC; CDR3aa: CASGHTSSYEQYF
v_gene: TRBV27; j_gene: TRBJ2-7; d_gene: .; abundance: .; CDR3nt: TGTGCCAGCAGTTCCGGGACAAGAATCTACGAGCAGTACTTC; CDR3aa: CASSSGTRIYEQYF
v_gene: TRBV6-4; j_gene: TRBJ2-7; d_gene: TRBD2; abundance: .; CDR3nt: TGTGCCAGCAGTGAAGGACTAGCTCCCTCCTACGAGCAGTACTTC; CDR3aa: CASSEGLAPSYEQYF
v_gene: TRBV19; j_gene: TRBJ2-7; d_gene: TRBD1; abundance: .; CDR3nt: TGTGCCACGCCGACGCTCGACCCTCAAACTCCAGGGGACAGGGCACCCGACGAGCAGTACTTC; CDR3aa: CATPTLDPQTPGDRAPDEQYF
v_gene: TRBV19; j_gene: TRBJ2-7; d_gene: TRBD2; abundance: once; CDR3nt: TGTGCCACTGGGACTAGCGGCTACGAGCAGTACTTC; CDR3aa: CATGTSGYEQYF
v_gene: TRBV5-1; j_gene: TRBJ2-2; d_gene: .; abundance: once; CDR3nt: TGCGCCAGCAGCCCGGGCGGGGCCGGGGAGCTGTTTTTT; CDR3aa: CASSPGGAGELFF
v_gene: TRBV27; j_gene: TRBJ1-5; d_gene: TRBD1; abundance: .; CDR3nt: TGTGCCAGCAGACGGACAGGGTACAATCAGCCCCAGCATTTT; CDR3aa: CASRRTGYNQPQHF
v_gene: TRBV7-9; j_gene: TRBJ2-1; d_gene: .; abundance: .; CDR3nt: TGTGCCAGCAGCTTAGCGCTAGTCGCGGCGGGGAGTGTCTATGAGCAGTTCTTC; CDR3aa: CASSLALVAAGSVYEQFF
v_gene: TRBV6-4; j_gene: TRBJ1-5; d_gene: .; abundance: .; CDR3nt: TGTGCCGTTGGGCGTCCCCAGCATTTT; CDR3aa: CAVGRPQHF
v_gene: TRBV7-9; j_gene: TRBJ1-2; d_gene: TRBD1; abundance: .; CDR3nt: TGTGCCAGCAGCTTAGGGAGGGGACAGGGGGCCGATGGCTACACCTTC; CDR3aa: CASSLGRGQGADGYTF
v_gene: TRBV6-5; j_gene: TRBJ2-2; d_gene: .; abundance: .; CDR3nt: TGTGCCAGCAGATTTGGACAGAACACCGGGGAGCTGTTTTTT; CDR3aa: CASRFGQNTGELFF
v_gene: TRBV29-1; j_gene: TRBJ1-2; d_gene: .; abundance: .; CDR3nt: TGCAGCGTTGATGGGGCAGGTATGGGCTATGGCTACACCTTC; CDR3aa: CSVDGAGMGYGYTF
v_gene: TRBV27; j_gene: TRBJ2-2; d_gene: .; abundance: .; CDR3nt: TGTGCCACCAGAGTCACTCGGACTGGCTACGGGGAGCTGTTTTTT; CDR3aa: CATRVTRTGYGELFF
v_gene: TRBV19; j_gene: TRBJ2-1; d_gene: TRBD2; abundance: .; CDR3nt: TGTGCCAGTAGCATCCTAGCGGGAATAGTCAATGAGCAGTTCTTC; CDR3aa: CASSILAGIVNEQFF
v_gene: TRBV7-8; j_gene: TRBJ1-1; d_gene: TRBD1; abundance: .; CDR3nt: TGTGCCAGCAGCTTGCGGACAGGCCCGGGTGAAGCTTTCTTT; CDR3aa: CASSLRTGPGEAFF
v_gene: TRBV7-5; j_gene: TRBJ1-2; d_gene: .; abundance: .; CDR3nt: TGTGTCAGAAGCCTCCCGACCCAAGACAGGGTCCATGGCTACACCTTC; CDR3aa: CVRSLPTQDRVHGYTF
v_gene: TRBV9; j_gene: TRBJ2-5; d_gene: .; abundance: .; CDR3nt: TGTGCCAGCAGCCCGAGGAACAGCCACCAAGAGACCCAGTACTTC; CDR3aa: CASSPRNSHQETQYF
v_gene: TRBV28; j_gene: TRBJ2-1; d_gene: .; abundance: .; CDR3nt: TGTGCCAGCAGTCCCCCGGCTAGCTCCTACAATGAGCAGTTCTTC; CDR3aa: CASSPPASSYNEQFF
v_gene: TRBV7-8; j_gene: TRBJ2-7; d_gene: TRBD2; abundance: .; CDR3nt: TGTGCCAGCAGCTTATTGGGTGGGACTAGTTCCAACGAGCAGTACTTC; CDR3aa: CASSLLGGTSSNEQYF
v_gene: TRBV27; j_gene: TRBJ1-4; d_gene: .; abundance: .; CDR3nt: TGTGCCAGCAGTACCCGGGAGGATAATGAAAAACTGTTTTTT; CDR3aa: CASSTREDNEKLFF
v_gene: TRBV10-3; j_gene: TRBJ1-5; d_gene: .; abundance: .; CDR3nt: TGTGCCATCAGTGAGTCACCCAGGACCAACAATCAGCCCCAGCATTTT; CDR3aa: CAISESPRTNNQPQHF
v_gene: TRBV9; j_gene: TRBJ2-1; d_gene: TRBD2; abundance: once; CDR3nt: TGTGCCAGCAGCGTCCAGGCGACTAGCGGGGTCTGGGGAGGTGAGCAGTTCTTC; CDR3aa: CASSVQATSGVWGGEQFF
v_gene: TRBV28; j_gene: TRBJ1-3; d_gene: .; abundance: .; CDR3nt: TGTGCCAGCAGTCCCCCGCGGAGGCAGTTAGGGAAGCCAAGGCCCAACACCATATATTTT; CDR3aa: CASSPPRRQLGKPRPNTIYF
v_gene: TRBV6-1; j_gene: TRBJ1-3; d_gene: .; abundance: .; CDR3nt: TGTGCCAGCAGTGAATGGGGCAGGGGCTCTGGAAACACCATATATTTT; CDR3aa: CASSEWGRGSGNTIYF
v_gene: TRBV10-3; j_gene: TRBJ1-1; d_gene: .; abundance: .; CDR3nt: TGTGCCATCAGTGTCTCAGAGTTCACTGAAGCTTTCTTT; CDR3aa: CAISVSEFTEAFF
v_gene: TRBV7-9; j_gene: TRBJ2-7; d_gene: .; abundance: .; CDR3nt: TGTGCCAGCAGCTTAGCGGGCTTCGAGCAGTACTTC; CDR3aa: CASSLAGFEQYF
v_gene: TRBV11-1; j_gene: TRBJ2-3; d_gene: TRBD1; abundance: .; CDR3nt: TGTGCCAGCAGCTTGCGACAGGGGGCGGGAGATACGCAGTATTTT; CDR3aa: CASSLRQGAGDTQYF
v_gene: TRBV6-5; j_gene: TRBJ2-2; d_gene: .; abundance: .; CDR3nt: TGTGCCAGCAGCAACCCGATGACCGGGGAGCTGTTTTTT; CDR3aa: CASSNPMTGELFF
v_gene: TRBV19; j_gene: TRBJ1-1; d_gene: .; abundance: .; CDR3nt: TGTGCCAGTAGATTTGGAGCCGAAGCTTTCTTT; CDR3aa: CASRFGAEAFF
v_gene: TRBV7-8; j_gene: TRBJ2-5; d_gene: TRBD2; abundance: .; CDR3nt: TGTGCCAGCAGCATTGAGCGGGGTCAAGAGACCCAGTACTTC; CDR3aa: CASSIERGQETQYF
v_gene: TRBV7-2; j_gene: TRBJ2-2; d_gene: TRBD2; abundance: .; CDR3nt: TGTGCCAGCAGCTGGGCTAGCGGGAGGGTGAACACCGGGGAGCTGTTTTTT; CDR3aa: CASSWASGRVNTGELFF
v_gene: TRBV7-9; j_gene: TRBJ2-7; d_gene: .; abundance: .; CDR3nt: TGTGCCAGCAGCCTCAACTACGAGCAGTACTTC; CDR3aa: CASSLNYEQYF
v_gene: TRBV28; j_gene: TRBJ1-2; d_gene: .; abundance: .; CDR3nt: TGTGCCACCCTGTCGGTCTATGAGGGTGGCTATGGCTACACCTTC; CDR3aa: CATLSVYEGGYGYTF
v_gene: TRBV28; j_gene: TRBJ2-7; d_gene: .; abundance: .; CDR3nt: TGTGCCAGCAGTTACACTGAGGCCCGCTGGACCTACGAGCAGTACTTC; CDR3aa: CASSYTEARWTYEQYF
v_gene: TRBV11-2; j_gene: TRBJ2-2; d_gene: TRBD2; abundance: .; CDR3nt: TGTGCCAGCAGCTCCCGGGGGGTAGACATCGCCGGGGAGCTGTTTTTT; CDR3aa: CASSSRGVDIAGELFF
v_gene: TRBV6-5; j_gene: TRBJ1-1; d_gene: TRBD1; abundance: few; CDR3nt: TGTGCCAGCAAATATGGACAGGGTAACACTGAAGCTTTCTTT; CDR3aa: CASKYGQGNTEAFF
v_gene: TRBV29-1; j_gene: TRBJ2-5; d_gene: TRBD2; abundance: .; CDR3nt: TGCAGCGTTGAGCCTAGCGGGACCAGGAAGACCCAGTACTTC; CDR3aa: CSVEPSGTRKTQYF
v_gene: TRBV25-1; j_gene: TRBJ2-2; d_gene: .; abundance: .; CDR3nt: TGTGCCAGCACCAATAAGAACACCGGGGAGCTGTTTTTT; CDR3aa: CASTNKNTGELFF
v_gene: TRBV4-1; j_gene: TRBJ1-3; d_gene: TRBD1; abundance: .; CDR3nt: TGCGCCAGCAGCCACCTCCAGGACAGGGCCCCTGGAAACACCATATATTTT; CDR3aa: CASSHLQDRAPGNTIYF
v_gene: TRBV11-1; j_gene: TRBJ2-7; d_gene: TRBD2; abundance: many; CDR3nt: TGTGCCAGCAGCGGATCGACAACTAGCGATAGCTCCTACGAGCAGTACTTC; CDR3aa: CASSGSTTSDSSYEQYF